Listed below are T cell receptor beta chains from one sample, sequenced in a study of cytomegalovirus exposure and HLA in healthy donors. The protocol was immunoSEQ multiplex PCR, while the TCRdb copy is restricted to in-frame clones and leaves out a portion. In the table there are roughly 160,000 clones, approximately 84% of which are singletons. The specimen was PBMCs. The receptors originated from a man aged 25 to 40 in good health and CMV-seropositive. CDR3s include the opening cysteine and the closing phenylalanine or tryptophan. The D gene is left open where the match is weak. Size values are once, few and many counts, or a class for expanded clones, and some rows have none.

>TRBV9|.|TRBJ1-1|.
TGTGCCAGCAGCGTAGGGCGGGACACTGAAGCTTTCTTT
CASSVGRDTEAFF
>TRBV27|.|TRBJ1-5|.
TGTGCCAGCAGCCCCCGCTCGCCCTATAGCAATCAGCCCCAGCATTTT
CASSPRSPYSNQPQHF
>TRBV5-4|.|TRBJ1-1|.
TGTGCCAGCAGCTCCGAGCGGGGCGAGAACACTGAAGCTTTCTTT
CASSSERGENTEAFF
>TRBV15|.|TRBJ1-2|.
TGTGCCACCAGCAGACGAAACAGGGAGAAGTTAGGAGGCTACACCTTC
CATSRRNREKLGGYTF
>TRBV29-1|.|TRBJ2-2|.
TGCAGCGTTGGAGGGAGCACCGGGGAGCTGTTTTTT
CSVGGSTGELFF
>TRBV19|.|TRBJ1-6|TRBD1
TGTGCCAGTACGATATCGACAGGGATCAATTCACCCCTCCACTTT
CASTISTGINSPLHF
>TRBV2|.|TRBJ2-5|.
TGTGCCAGCAGTGGACGGGAGGAGACCCAGTACTTC
CASSGREETQYF
>TRBV18|.|TRBJ2-2|TRBD1
TGTGCCAGCTCACCGTGGACAGGGGAAGACACCGGGGAGCTGTTTTTT
CASSPWTGEDTGELFF
>TRBV27|many|TRBJ1-1|.
TGTGCCAGCAGTTTTGGACAGACGAACACTGAAGCTTTCTTT
CASSFGQTNTEAFF
>TRBV5-4|.|TRBJ2-5|TRBD1
TGTGCCAGCAGCCCCCCGGGACAGGGGGCAGTACAAGAGACCCAGTACTTC
CASSPPGQGAVQETQYF
>TRBV2|.|TRBJ1-2|.
TGTGCCAGCAGTGAAAACAGTTATTATGGCTACACCTTC
CASSENSYYGYTF
>TRBV5-8|.|TRBJ2-2|.
TGTGCCAGCAGCTTAAGAGGCCAGAACACCGGGGAGCTGTTTTTT
CASSLRGQNTGELFF